The 27 T cell receptor beta chains reported below all come from one sample, sequenced in a study of blood T cell repertoires in COVID-19. Assay used: immunoSEQ multiplex PCR; TCRdb lists only in-frame clones, some missing. The sample consists of approximately 93,000 clones, more than 75% of them appearing once. Sequencing was done on a sample of peripheral blood. These receptors were obtained from a human donor in a cohort sampled during active COVID-19.

The V and J genes are TRBV19 and TRBJ1-3, with D possibly being TRBD1 (5 bases). CDR3 length: 15 amino acids. Deletions cut 7 bases from V and 0 bases from J, with 13 bases between. The germline V gene has CDR1 LNHDA and CDR2 SQIVND (reference sequence). The CDR3 here is CASMAGALSGNTIYF. The CDR3 DNA is TGTGCCAGTATGGCTGGGGCCCTCTCTGGAAACACCATATATTTT.

This clone was counted a few times. V usage is TRBV27 and J usage is TRBJ1-1, with no clear D. CDR1 is MNHEY, CDR2 SMNVEV, per germline (reference sequence). This CDR3 has 13 residues. Deletions cut 5 bases from V and 11 bases from J, with 18 bases between. The CDR3 region has the DNA TGTGCCAGCAGTGGATGGGAGCAGGAGGACGCTTTCTTT. Its protein is CASSGWEQEDAFF.

This sequence joins TRBV7-8 and TRBJ2-3; 10 bases line up with TRBD2. With V trimmed by 1 base and J by 0 bases, 1 base remained unmatched. Germline assignment: CDR1 SGHVS and CDR2 FQNEAQ. This CDR3 has 16 amino acids. The CDR3 region is CASSLGTSGSTDTQYF. For the CDR3, the DNA is TGTGCCAGCAGCTTAGGGACTAGCGGCAGCACAGATACGCAGTATTTT.

The CDR3 bases are TGTGCCAGCGGATATACGGGTTTGAACTATGGCTACACCTTC. Protein product: CASGYTGLNYGYTF. The J gene is TRBJ1-2, the V gene TRBV27; D is unresolved. Per germline, CDR1 MNHEY and CDR2 SMNVEV (reference sequence). This CDR3 is built from 14 residues. Trimming cost V 8 bases and J 2 bases, with 15 bases left between them.

The chain carries TRBV14 and TRBJ1-1; D is ambiguous. Between the trimmed V and J ends, which lost 2 bases and 1 base, there was a span of 11 bases. This CDR3 is built from 15 residues. Per germline, CDR1 SGHDN and CDR2 FVKESK. The CDR3 DNA reads TGTGCCAGCAGCCAATCGACTAGGACGAACACTGAAGCTTTCTTT. Protein: CASSQSTRTNTEAFF.

V usage is TRBV19 and J usage is TRBJ2-4; weak D call: TRBD2 (6 bases). V gave up 3 bases and J gave up 3 bases, with 6 bases separating them. The germline gives CDR1 LNHDA, CDR2 SQIVND (reference sequence). The CDR3 runs 13 residues. The CDR3 region has the DNA TGTGCCAGTAGTATTAGCGGCAAAAACATTCAGTACTTC. Amino acid sequence: CASSISGKNIQYF.

This clone was seen just once. The rearrangement joins TRBV18 to TRBJ2-6, with 9 bases aligning to TRBD1. Losses at the gene ends were 2 bases for V and 9 bases for J; bases not matched to a gene: 5. The CDR3 has 15 residues. Germline V gives CDR1 KGHSH, CDR2 LQKENI. The CDR3 DNA is TGTGCCAGCTCACCAGGGACAGGGTGGGTCAACGTCCTGACTTTC. Translated, it gives CASSPGTGWVNVLTF.

V gene TRBV27 combines with J gene TRBJ2-4, with D perhaps TRBD1 (6 bases). In germline, CDR1 is MNHEY, CDR2 SMNVEV (reference sequence). This CDR3 has 12 amino acids. The V and J ends lost 2 bases and 7 bases respectively, with 6 bases between them. CDR3 DNA: TGTGCCAGCAGTTTACAGGGGAACATTCAGTACTTC. Amino acids: CASSLQGNIQYF.

Worth noting for this clone: Other DNA sequences in this specimen translate into the identical CDR3. The rearrangement links TRBV6-1 to TRBJ1-2; the match to TRBD1 covers 10 bases. This CDR3 has 13 residues. Germline CDR1 reads MNHNS; CDR2 reads SASEGT. With 1 base clipped from V and 8 bases from J, the junction kept 1 base outside the gene matches. The CDR3 spells CASSEGTGGGYTF. The CDR3 region has the DNA TGTGCCAGCAGTGAAGGGACAGGGGGGGGCTACACCTTC.

This chain connects TRBV11-2 to TRBJ1-4, with D perhaps TRBD1 (5 bases). Trimming took 5 bases from V and 8 from J, leaving 15 bases between them. In germline, CDR1 is SGHAT, CDR2 FQNNGV. The CDR3 length is 14 residues. The CDR3 nucleotides are TGTGCCAGCAGCCGGGGGAGGGTTCGGGAAAAACTGTTTTTT. This encodes CASSRGRVREKLFF. Together with reference TRBV11-2 and TRBJ1-4, the CDR3 gives the full variable domain: EAGVAQSPRYKIIEKRQSVAFWCNPISGHATLYWYQQILGQGPKLLIQFQNNGVVDDSQLPKDRFSAERLKGVDSTLKIQPAKLEDSAVYLCASSRGRVREKLFFGSGTQLSVL.

The chain employs TRBV10-3 and TRBJ1-6; 7 bases fit TRBD1. The CDR3 runs 15 residues. Losses at the gene ends were 6 bases for V and 10 bases for J; bases not matched to a gene: 12. Germline V CDR1 and CDR2: ENHRY, SYGVKD. Written as DNA, the CDR3 is TGTGCCATCAGACCAAGTGACAGGGCGGAATCACCCCTCCACTTT. It encodes CAIRPSDRAESPLHF.

The chain is built from TRBV7-2 and TRBJ1-4; TRBD1 matches at 7 bases. Trimming cost V 6 bases and J 8 bases; bases outside gene matches: 9. CDR3 size: 14 residues. Germline-derived CDR1 and CDR2 are SGHTA and FQGNSA. As DNA, the CDR3 is TGTGCCAGCAGTCAAAGGGGGCGGGAAGAAAAACTGTTTTTT. This translates into CASSQRGREEKLFF.

The chain is built from TRBV5-4 and TRBJ2-5, with 10 bases lining up with TRBD2. Trimming cost V 7 bases and J 5 bases; bases outside gene matches: 5. The CDR3 sequence is 13 residues long. The germline CDR1 and CDR2 sequences are SGHNT and YYREEE (reference sequence). The CDR3 DNA follows: TGTGCCAGCCGCTCTAGCGGGAGTGAGACCCAGTACTTC. It specifies CASRSSGSETQYF.

V usage is TRBV5-1 and J usage is TRBJ2-3; a weak D match, TRBD2 (5 bases). This CDR3 contains 15 residues. Germline values: CDR1 SGHRS, CDR2 YFSETQ. Trimming shortened V by 3 bases and J by 3 bases, and 14 bases separated the two germline ends. The CDR3 protein is CASSSLPSGTDTQYF. CDR3 bases: TGCGCCAGCAGCTCCTTGCCGTCGGGGACAGATACGCAGTATTTT. Variable domain in full (rest from reference TRBV5-1 and TRBJ2-3): KAGVTQTPRYLIKTRGQQVTLSCSPISGHRSVSWYQQTPGQGLQFLFEYFSETQRNKGNFPGRFSGRQFSNSRSEMNVSTLELGDSALYLCASSSLPSGTDTQYFGPGTRLTVL.

This clone has more than one count but fewer than ten. The chain joins TRBV30 to TRBJ1-5; TRBD1 agrees at 9 bases. Germline trimming cut 2 bases from V and 5 bases from J; bases unmatched to any gene: 7. The CDR3 totals 15 residues. From germline, CDR1 is GTSNPN and CDR2 SVGIG (reference sequence). DNA of the CDR3: TGTGCCTGGAGTTATTCGGGACAGGGATATCAGCCCCAGCATTTT. It yields the protein CAWSYSGQGYQPQHF.

This clone occurred once. The chain couples TRBV13 to TRBJ1-1, with TRBD1 matching over 11 bases. Germline V gene lookup returns CDR1 PRHDT and CDR2 FYEKMQ (reference sequence). CDR3 length: 15 amino acids. V was clipped by 5 bases and J by 12 bases; unmatched bases: 14. The CDR3 loop reads CASSPPGQGVFGTFF. The CDR3 nucleotides are TGTGCCAGCAGCCCCCCGGGACAGGGGGTTTTTGGCACTTTCTTT.

The V call is TRBV6-5, the J call TRBJ1-1, with 8 bases aligning to TRBD1. This CDR3 contains 16 residues. Losses at the gene ends were 2 bases for V and 7 bases for J; bases not matched to a gene: 12. CDR1 is MNHEY, CDR2 SVGAGI, per germline. CDR3 region: CASSYRPGQGLFEAFF. The CDR3 DNA is TGTGCCAGCAGTTACAGGCCCGGACAGGGACTTTTTGAAGCTTTCTTT.

The CDR3 loop is CAWSWGGTNYGYTF. In DNA, the CDR3 is TGTGCCTGGAGTTGGGGAGGGACGAACTATGGCTACACCTTC. J is TRBJ1-2 and V is TRBV30; D perhaps matches TRBD1 (5 bases). The CDR3 sequence is 14 residues long. Germline lookup yields CDR1 GTSNPN and CDR2 SVGIG (reference sequence). V gave up 2 bases and J gave up 2 bases, with 12 bases separating them.

V is TRBV11-2 and J is TRBJ2-6; TRBD1 matches 10 bases. This CDR3 has 18 amino acids. The germline CDR1 and CDR2 sequences are SGHAT and FQNNGV. Trimming took 4 bases from V and 0 from J; bases not matched to a gene: 6. In nucleotides, the CDR3 is TGTGCCAGCAGCTCCCGGACAGGGGGAAGCTCTGGGGCCAACGTCCTGACTTTC. It yields the protein CASSSRTGGSSGANVLTF.

This clone is a singleton in its sample. The chain couples TRBV28 to TRBJ2-1; 7 bases are a match to TRBD2. From germline, CDR1 is MDHEN and CDR2 SYDVKM. The CDR3 consists of 17 residues. The V gene end was trimmed by 2 bases and the J gene end by 0 bases; junction bases not matched to a gene: 7. Here the CDR3 reads CASSLGGGFSSYNEQFF. CDR3 nucleotide sequence: TGTGCCAGCAGTTTAGGGGGGGGTTTTAGCTCCTACAATGAGCAGTTCTTC. The full variable domain, in which reference TRBV28 and TRBJ2-1 provide the parts outside the CDR3, is DVKVTQSSRYLVKRTGEKVFLECVQDMDHENMFWYRQDPGLGLRLIYFSYDVKMKEKGDIPEGYSVSREKKERFSLILESASTNQTSMYLCASSLGGGFSSYNEQFFGPGTRLTVL.

The rearrangement joins TRBV28 to TRBJ2-5; 11 bases align to TRBD1. Germline CDR1 reads MDHEN; CDR2 reads SYDVKM. V dropped 1 base and J dropped 7; count of bases not matched to a gene: 2. The CDR3 has 14 residues. CDR3: CASSLSGQGGTQYF. Here the CDR3 DNA reads TGTGCCAGCAGTTTATCGGGACAGGGGGGGACCCAGTACTTC.

In this sample, this clone turned up a few times. The chain carries TRBV28 and TRBJ2-7; TRBD2 aligns across 11 bases. The CDR3 sequence is 16 residues long. Germline V gene lookup returns CDR1 MDHEN and CDR2 SYDVKM. The V segment lost 5 bases and the J segment 6 bases; nucleotides outside the gene matches: 12. CDR3 nucleotides: TGTGCCAGCAGTCGGGGACTAGCGGCCCAATTACGCGAGCAGTACTTC. This gives the protein CASSRGLAAQLREQYF.

The chain uses TRBV19 and TRBJ2-3; a weak D match, TRBD2 (6 bases). V gave up 8 bases and J gave up 2 bases, with 11 bases separating them. Germline assignment: CDR1 LNHDA and CDR2 SQIVND (reference sequence). The CDR3 runs to 13 residues. CDR3 protein: CASRGGTTDTQYF. The CDR3 bases are TGTGCCAGTCGGGGCGGGACCACAGATACGCAGTATTTT.

The chain joins TRBV24-1 to TRBJ2-1; 11 bases are a match to TRBD1. The CDR3 has 19 residues. Germline CDR1 KGHDR, CDR2 SFDVKD. The ends lost 3 bases at V and 5 bases at J; junction bases unmatched: 14. The CDR3 protein is CATSDPSKGDRGAHNEQFF. DNA for the CDR3: TGTGCCACCAGTGATCCGTCAAAAGGGGACAGGGGGGCCCACAATGAGCAGTTCTTC.

The rearrangement links TRBV28 to TRBJ2-7; D might be TRBD1 (5 bases). Trimming stripped 7 bases from V and 2 bases from J, with 9 bases between. The length of the CDR3 is 12 residues. Germline V gene sequence: CDR1 MDHEN, CDR2 SYDVKM. CDR3 nucleotide sequence: TGTGCCAGCATGGGGCCTACCTACGAGCAGTACTTC. Its translation: CASMGPTYEQYF. Combining the CDR3 with reference TRBV28 and TRBJ2-7 gives the whole variable domain DVKVTQSSRYLVKRTGEKVFLECVQDMDHENMFWYRQDPGLGLRLIYFSYDVKMKEKGDIPEGYSVSREKKERFSLILESASTNQTSMYLCASMGPTYEQYFGPGTRLTVT.

The chain uses TRBV2 and TRBJ2-7; no clear D. The CDR3 has 15 amino acids. Germline-derived CDR1 and CDR2 are SNHLY and FYNNEI. Trimming shortened V by 4 bases and J by 3 bases, and 16 bases separated the two germline ends. DNA for the CDR3: TGTGCCAGCAGTGGGAGCCAGCTCTATGGCTACGAGCAGTACTTC. The encoded protein is CASSGSQLYGYEQYF. The entire variable domain, with the rest obtained from reference TRBV2 and TRBJ2-7, is as follows: EPEVTQTPSHQVTQMGQEVILRCVPISNHLYFYWYRQILGQKVEFLVSFYNNEISEKSEIFDDQFSVERPDGSNFTLKIRSTKLEDSAMYFCASSGSQLYGYEQYFGPGTRLTVT.

The gene calls are TRBV2 and TRBJ1-5, with 10 bases identical to TRBD1. This CDR3 comprises 14 residues. V lost 4 bases, J lost 6 bases, and 3 bases stayed unmatched. Germline V gene sequence: CDR1 SNHLY, CDR2 FYNNEI. DNA for the CDR3: TGTGCCAGCAGTGGGGACAGGGGTCGTCAGCCCCAGCATTTT. This codes for CASSGDRGRQPQHF. The complete variable domain, with remaining parts taken from reference TRBV2 and TRBJ1-5, reads EPEVTQTPSHQVTQMGQEVILRCVPISNHLYFYWYRQILGQKVEFLVSFYNNEISEKSEIFDDQFSVERPDGSNFTLKIRSTKLEDSAMYFCASSGDRGRQPQHFGDGTRLSIL.